The rows below give T cell receptor beta chains drawn from one sample of a study of cytomegalovirus exposure and HLA in healthy donors. The table came from immunoSEQ multiplex PCR; TCRdb's copy has only in-frame clones and leaves some out. In the table there are 95,000 to 150,000 clones, about three fifths of which are singletons. The sample taken for sequencing was PBMCs. The receptors stem from a woman in her forties in good health and CMV-seropositive. CDR3s include the opening cysteine and the closing phenylalanine or tryptophan. The D gene is left open where the match is weak. Clone size is given for some rows only: seen once, a few or many times, or a class if the clone is expanded.

TRBJ1-4 | TRBD1 | once | TRBV7-9 | CASSLSTGGNEKLFF | TGTGCCAGCAGCTTATCGACAGGGGGTAATGAAAAACTGTTTTTT
TRBJ2-1 | TRBD2 | . | TRBV4-1 | CASSQEPAGLANEQFF | TGCGCCAGCAGCCAAGAGCCAGCGGGACTAGCAAATGAGCAGTTCTTC
TRBJ1-4 | TRBD1 | . | TRBV10-2 | CASSVGTGGEKLFF | TGCGCCAGCAGTGTCGGGACAGGGGGAGAAAAACTGTTTTTT
TRBJ1-3 | . | . | TRBV12-5 | CASGLETGPSSGNTIYF | TGTGCTAGTGGTTTGGAGACAGGCCCGAGCTCTGGAAACACCATATATTTT
TRBJ2-3 | . | . | TRBV7-6 | CASSLVTNTDTQYF | TGTGCCAGCAGCTTAGTGACTAACACAGATACGCAGTATTTT
TRBJ1-1 | . | . | TRBV5-4 | CASSSGGWRAEAFF | TGTGCCAGCAGCTCGGGGGGGTGGAGGGCTGAAGCTTTCTTT
TRBJ1-2 | TRBD1 | . | TRBV6-5 | CASRGQGRNGYTF | TGTGCCAGCCGAGGACAGGGAAGGAATGGCTACACCTTC
TRBJ2-1 | . | . | TRBV5-1 | CASSLAEEAHNEQFF | TGCGCCAGCAGCTTGGCGGAGGAGGCTCACAATGAGCAGTTCTTC
TRBJ2-5 | TRBD2 | . | TRBV9 | CASSVGTSGQETQYF | TGTGCCAGCAGCGTAGGGACTAGCGGCCAAGAGACCCAGTACTTC
TRBJ2-7 | TRBD1 | . | TRBV18 | CASSAGTGAYEQYF | TGTGCCAGCTCAGCCGGGACAGGGGCCTACGAGCAGTACTTC
TRBJ1-6 | . | . | TRBV27 | CASSPGHSYNSPLHF | TGTGCCAGCAGTCCGGGACACTCTTATAATTCACCCCTCCACTTT
TRBJ2-5 | . | few | TRBV5-4 | CASSLPTVEQETQYF | TGTGCCAGCAGCCTCCCGACGGTGGAGCAAGAGACCCAGTACTTC
TRBJ2-2 | . | . | TRBV2 | CASSVSGNTGELFF | TGTGCCAGCAGTGTGTCAGGGAACACCGGGGAGCTGTTTTTT
TRBJ2-3 | TRBD2 | . | TRBV29-1 | CSVRGRRGGPDTQYF | TGCAGCGTCCGTGGTAGGCGGGGGGGCCCCGATACGCAGTATTTT
TRBJ2-7 | TRBD2 | . | TRBV29-1 | CSAVAGSPYEQYF | TGCAGCGCCGTAGCGGGTTCTCCCTACGAGCAGTACTTC
TRBJ2-1 | TRBD2 | . | TRBV7-6 | CASSLSGGSSSYNEQFF | TGTGCCAGCAGCTTAAGCGGGGGGTCGAGCTCCTACAATGAGCAGTTCTTC
TRBJ1-1 | . | . | TRBV19 | CASSQGRNTEAFF | TGTGCCAGTAGTCAGGGGCGGAACACTGAAGCTTTCTTT
TRBJ2-1 | TRBD2 | . | TRBV7-9 | CASSLEGLAGGKQFF | TGTGCCAGCAGCTTAGAAGGACTAGCGGGAGGGAAGCAGTTCTTC
TRBJ1-5 | TRBD1 | . | TRBV5-6 | CASSGMTGANQPQHF | TGTGCCAGCAGCGGGATGACAGGGGCAAATCAGCCCCAGCATTTT
TRBJ1-5 | TRBD1 | . | TRBV6-1 | CASISGQGGDQPQHF | TGTGCCAGCATTTCGGGACAGGGGGGGGATCAGCCCCAGCATTTT
TRBJ2-5 | . | few | TRBV5-4 | CASSSSWGQGKQETQYF | TGTGCCAGCAGCTCTTCATGGGGGCAGGGGAAGCAAGAGACCCAGTACTTC
TRBJ2-3 | . | few | TRBV12-2 | CASRLESATSGGSTTDTQYF | TGTGCAAGTCGCTTAGAGTCGGCTACTAGCGGGGGGTCTACCACAGATACGCAGTATTTT
TRBJ2-5 | . | . | TRBV5-4 | CASSLIGAGETQYF | TGTGCCAGCAGCTTGATTGGGGCCGGAGAGACCCAGTACTTC
TRBJ1-1 | TRBD1 | few | TRBV27 | CASSPGQGTPTNTEAFF | TGTGCCAGCAGTCCCGGACAGGGTACGCCAACGAACACTGAAGCTTTCTTT
TRBJ2-7 | . | . | TRBV7-9 | CSSSFGAYEQYF | TGTTCCAGCAGCTTCGGGGCCTACGAGCAGTACTTC
TRBJ1-4 | TRBD1 | . | TRBV6-1 | CASSEEDRGWTNEKLFF | TGTGCCAGCAGTGAGGAGGACAGGGGGTGGACTAATGAAAAACTGTTTTTT
TRBJ2-2 | TRBD1 | . | TRBV19 | CASSTRQGIGELFF | TGTGCCAGTAGTACCCGACAGGGGATCGGGGAGCTGTTTTTT
TRBJ2-3 | TRBD2 | few | TRBV7-6 | CASSEPSGSTDTQYF | TGTGCCAGCAGCGAGCCTAGCGGGAGCACAGATACGCAGTATTTT
TRBJ1-5 | . | . | TRBV27 | CASSSPLSNQPQHF | TGTGCCAGCAGTTCCCCCCTGAGCAATCAGCCCCAGCATTTT
TRBJ2-5 | TRBD2 | . | TRBV2 | CASSASGGRGETQYF | TGTGCCAGCAGCGCCAGCGGCGGGAGGGGGGAGACCCAGTACTTC
TRBJ2-5 | TRBD1 | few | TRBV6-6 | CASSRGQGPKETQYF | TGTGCCAGCAGCCGCGGACAGGGGCCCAAAGAGACCCAGTACTTC
TRBJ2-1 | . | . | TRBV15 | CATSRGNLVYNEQFF | TGTGCCACCTCCCGGGGGAACTTAGTTTACAACGAGCAGTTCTTC
TRBJ2-3 | TRBD2 | . | TRBV13 | CASSLGLAGPLGGDTQYF | TGTGCCAGCAGCTTGGGACTAGCGGGACCTCTGGGGGGGGATACGCAGTATTTT
TRBJ1-5 | TRBD1 | few | TRBV2 | CASSPTIDRGGNQPQHF | TGTGCCAGCAGCCCTACCATCGACAGGGGCGGTAATCAGCCCCAGCATTTT
TRBJ1-5 | . | . | TRBV6-5 | CASGPANQPQHF | TGTGCCAGCGGGCCAGCCAATCAGCCCCAGCATTTT
TRBJ2-1 | TRBD2 | once | TRBV25-1 | CASTDPLAEDNEQFF | TGTGCCAGCACCGACCCCCTAGCGGAAGACAATGAGCAGTTCTTC
TRBJ2-7 | TRBD1 | few | TRBV7-9 | CASSLGTGFTSGYEQYF | TGTGCCAGCAGCCTCGGGACAGGGTTTACGTCGGGCTACGAGCAGTACTTC
TRBJ1-2 | . | once | TRBV28 | CASKQAQPFEGYTF | TGTGCCAGCAAACAGGCACAGCCTTTCGAAGGCTACACCTTC
TRBJ1-1 | . | few | TRBV19 | CASSGSTGLTEAFF | TGTGCCAGTAGTGGATCAACAGGGCTAACTGAAGCTTTCTTT
TRBJ2-1 | TRBD2 | . | TRBV6-5 | CASTLIAGGTEQFF | TGTGCCAGCACCCTGATAGCGGGAGGTACTGAGCAGTTCTTC
TRBJ1-2 | . | . | TRBV19 | CASSIEAAPSGYGYPF | TGTGCCAGTAGTATAGAGGCGGCCCCTAGTGGGTATGGCTACCCCTTC
TRBJ1-6 | TRBD1 | . | TRBV10-2 | CASARGENSPLHF | TGCGCCAGCGCCAGGGGGGAGAATTCACCCCTCCACTTT
TRBJ2-3 | . | . | TRBV4-2 | CASSQGTEWTDTQYF | TGTGCCAGCAGCCAAGGAACAGAGTGGACAGATACGCAGTATTTT
TRBJ2-5 | TRBD1 | . | TRBV27 | CASSQLGQSQETQYF | TGTGCCAGCAGTCAACTGGGACAGTCCCAAGAGACCCAGTACTTC
TRBJ2-2 | . | . | TRBV10-1 | CASSESPETGELFF | TGCGCCAGCAGTGAGTCACCCGAGACCGGGGAGCTGTTTTTT
TRBJ1-1 | . | few | TRBV18 | CASSLVRENTEAFF | TGTGCCAGCTCCTTAGTCCGGGAGAACACTGAAGCTTTCTTT
TRBJ1-3 | TRBD1 | . | TRBV7-6 | CASSLGTGRSGNTIYF | TGTGCCAGCAGCTTAGGGACAGGGCGCTCTGGAAACACCATATATTTT